Presented here are 9 T cell receptor beta chains from one specimen sequenced in a study of molecular identifiers for immune sequencing clone quantification. MiXCR, applied by TCRdb to the PCR reads, yields one record per CDR3 protein. The sample shows about 640,000 distinct CDR3 sequences, just under 20% of them seen only once. The sequencing sample was made of naive CD8+ T cells from blood, with Jurkat cell RNA spiked in. Sample subset: FACS-sorted CD8+CD4-CCR7+CD45RA+ naive T cells. These receptors originate from a human donor in good health. Some libraries in this study had Jurkat cell RNA spiked in.

The table lists this clonotype with a count of one. Being one base from a much bigger clone, this may be a read error. The rearrangement uses TRBV6-5 and TRBJ1-4, with 7 positions matching TRBD1. J gave up 6 bases and V 5 bases, and 9 bases lay outside the gene matches. The CDR3 spans 15 residues. CDR1 and CDR2 (germline): MNHEY, SVGAGI. CDR3: CASSIDRETDEKLFF. For the CDR3, the DNA is TGTGCCAGCAGTATTGACAGGGAGACTGATGAAAAACTGTTTTTT.

The chain recombines TRBV6-2 or TRBV6-3 with TRBJ2-3; unclear D gene. Germline assignment: CDR1 MNHEY and CDR2 SVGEGT. The CDR3 extends over 18 amino acids. V gave up 5 bases and J gave up 6 bases, with 27 bases separating them. The CDR3 nucleotides read TGTGCCAGCAGTGACGTCCAACCGGGCCCCCGAGGTTTGGATACGCAGTATTTT. The encoded protein is CASSDVQPGPRGLDTQYF.

The gene calls are TRBV4-3 and TRBJ1-3, with 7 bases matching TRBD1. Germline CDR1 LGHNA, CDR2 YSLEER. V gave up 5 bases and J gave up 4 bases; unmatched junction bases: 14. CDR3 length equals 17 residues. The DNA for the CDR3 is TGCGCCAGCAGCTCTGAACACAGGGGAATGTCGGGAAACACCATATATTTT. Translated, it gives CASSSEHRGMSGNTIYF.

At least ten counts were recorded for this clonotype. The chain couples TRBV6-2 or TRBV6-3 to TRBJ2-1; 7 bases fit TRBD1. Germline values: CDR1 MNHEY, CDR2 SVGEGT. The CDR3 covers 17 residues. The ends lost 7 bases at V and 0 bases at J; junction bases unmatched: 12. In nucleotides, the CDR3 is TGTGCCAGCAACCAAAACAGGGGACCCCTCTCCTACAATGAGCAGTTCTTC. Its protein product is CASNQNRGPLSYNEQFF.

This clonotype occurred many times. The chain combines TRBV3-1 with TRBJ1-1; D is unclear. The V gene lost 0 bases and the J gene lost 5 bases, with 7 bases spanning the gap. Germline loops: CDR1 LGHDT, CDR2 YNNKEL (reference sequence). The CDR3 is 13 residues long. CDR3 nucleotide sequence: TGTGCCAGCAGCCAAGATGGGCCAACTGAAGCTTTCTTT. Translation gives CASSQDGPTEAFF.

About this clonotype itself: This sequence may be a read error, since a much larger clone differs from it by one base. The chain links TRBV29-1 to TRBJ2-3, with D perhaps TRBD1 (5 bases). Germline V gene data show CDR1 as SQVTM and CDR2 as ANQGSEA. With 4 bases removed from V and 8 bases from J, the gap between germline ends came to 19 bases. This CDR3 has 14 residues. The CDR3 here is CSVAPAEIGVTQYF. CDR3 sequence (DNA): TGCAGCGTTGCACCGGCGGAGATAGGGGTTACGCAGTATTTT.

Regarding this clonotype: The junction and the germline gene differ at one end; a read error may be behind it. V usage is TRBV7-6 and J usage is TRBJ1-1; D is unclear. Germline V lookup: CDR1 SGHVS, CDR2 FNYEAQ. This CDR3 is built from 14 residues. This CDR3 is CARSLGVGLGEAFF. DNA of the CDR3: TGTGCCCGCAGCTTAGGTGTTGGGCTGGGGGAAGCTTTCTTT. Supplemented by reference TRBV7-6 and TRBJ1-1, the full variable domain reads GAGVSQSPRYKVTKRGQDVALRCDPISGHVSLYWYRQALGQGPEFLTYFNYEAQQDKSGLPNDRFSAERPEGSISTLTIQRTEQRDSAMYRCARSLGVGLGEAFFGQGTRLTVV.

The chain links TRBV10-3 to TRBJ1-5; a weak D match, TRBD1 (5 bases). Trimming stripped 4 bases from V and 3 bases from J, with 25 bases between. Germline V gene sequence: CDR1 ENHRY, CDR2 SYGVKD. The CDR3 has 19 amino acids. This CDR3 is CAISVSPTTWGTPNQPQHF. CDR3 nucleotide sequence: TGTGCCATCAGTGTTTCACCAACGACGTGGGGGACTCCCAATCAGCCCCAGCATTTT.

This clonotype was seen ten or more times. The chain carries TRBV25-1 and TRBJ1-3; D possibly corresponds to TRBD1 (5 bases). The CDR3 is made up of 16 amino acids. The germline V and J ends were trimmed by 1 base and 0 bases, with 10 bases remaining between them. Germline CDR1 is MGHDK and CDR2 is SYGVNS. The DNA for the CDR3 is TGTGCCAGCAGTGAATTGGGAGGGGACTCTGGAAACACCATATATTTT. Protein: CASSELGGDSGNTIYF.